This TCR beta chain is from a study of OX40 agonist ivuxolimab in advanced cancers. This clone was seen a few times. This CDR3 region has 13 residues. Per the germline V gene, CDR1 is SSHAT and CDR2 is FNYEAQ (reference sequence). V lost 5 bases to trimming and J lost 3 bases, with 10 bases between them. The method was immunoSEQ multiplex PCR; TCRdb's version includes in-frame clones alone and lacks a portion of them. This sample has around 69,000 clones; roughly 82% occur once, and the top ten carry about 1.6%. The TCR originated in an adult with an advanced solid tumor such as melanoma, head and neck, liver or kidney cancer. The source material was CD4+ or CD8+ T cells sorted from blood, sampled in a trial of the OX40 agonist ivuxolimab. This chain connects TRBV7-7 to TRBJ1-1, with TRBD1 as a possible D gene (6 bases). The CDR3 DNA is TGTGCCAGCAGCCTCCGACAGGACACTGAAGCTTTCTTT. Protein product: CASSLRQDTEAFF.